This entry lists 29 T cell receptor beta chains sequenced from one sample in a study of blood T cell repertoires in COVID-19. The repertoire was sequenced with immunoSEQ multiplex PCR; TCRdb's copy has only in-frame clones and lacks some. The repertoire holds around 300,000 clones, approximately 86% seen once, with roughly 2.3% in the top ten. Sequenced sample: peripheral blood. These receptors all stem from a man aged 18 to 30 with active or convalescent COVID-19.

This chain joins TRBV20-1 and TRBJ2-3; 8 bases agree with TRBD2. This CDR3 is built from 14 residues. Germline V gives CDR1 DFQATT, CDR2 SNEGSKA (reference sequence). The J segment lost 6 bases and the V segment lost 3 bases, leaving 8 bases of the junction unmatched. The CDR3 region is CSASGGLAPDTQYF. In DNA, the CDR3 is TGCAGTGCTAGTGGCGGACTAGCTCCTGATACGCAGTATTTT.

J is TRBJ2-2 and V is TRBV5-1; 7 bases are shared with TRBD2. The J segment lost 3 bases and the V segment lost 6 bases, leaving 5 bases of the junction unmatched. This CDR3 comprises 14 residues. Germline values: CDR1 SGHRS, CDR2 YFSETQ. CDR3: CASNERDDTGELFF. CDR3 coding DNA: TGCGCCAGCAACGAGCGGGACGACACCGGGGAGCTGTTTTTT.

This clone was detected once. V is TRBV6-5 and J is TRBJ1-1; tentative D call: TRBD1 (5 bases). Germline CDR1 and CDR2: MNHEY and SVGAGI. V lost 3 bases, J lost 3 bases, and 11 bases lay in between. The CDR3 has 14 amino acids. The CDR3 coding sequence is TGTGCCAGCAGTTATGCCAGGGTTGACACTGAAGCTTTCTTT. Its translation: CASSYARVDTEAFF.

For the CDR3, the DNA is TGTGCCAGTAGTATAACAGGGGGCGGTGGCTACACCTTC. Its translation is CASSITGGGGYTF. The chain has TRBV19 and TRBJ1-2, with 9 bases lining up with TRBD1. J was trimmed by 7 bases and V by 2 bases; bases with no gene match: 2. The CDR3 contains 13 residues. Germline V gene lookup returns CDR1 LNHDA and CDR2 SQIVND (reference sequence). The whole variable domain, remainder taken from reference TRBV19 and TRBJ1-2, is DGGITQSPKYLFRKEGQNVTLSCEQNLNHDAMYWYRQDPGQGLRLIYYSQIVNDFQKGDIAEGYSVSREKKESFPLTVTSAQKNPTAFYLCASSITGGGGYTFGSGTRLTVV.

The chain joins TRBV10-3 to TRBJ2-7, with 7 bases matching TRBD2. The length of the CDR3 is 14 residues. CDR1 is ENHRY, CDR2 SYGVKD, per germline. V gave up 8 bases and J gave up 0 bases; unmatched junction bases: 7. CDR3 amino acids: CAISLLADSYEQYF. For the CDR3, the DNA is TGTGCCATCTCTCTGCTAGCGGACTCCTACGAGCAGTACTTC.

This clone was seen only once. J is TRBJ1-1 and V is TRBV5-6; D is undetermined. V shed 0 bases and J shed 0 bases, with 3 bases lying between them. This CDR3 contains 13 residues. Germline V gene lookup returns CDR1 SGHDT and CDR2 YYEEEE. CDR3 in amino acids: CASSLAVNTEAFF. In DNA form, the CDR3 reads TGTGCCAGCAGCTTGGCGGTGAACACTGAAGCTTTCTTT.

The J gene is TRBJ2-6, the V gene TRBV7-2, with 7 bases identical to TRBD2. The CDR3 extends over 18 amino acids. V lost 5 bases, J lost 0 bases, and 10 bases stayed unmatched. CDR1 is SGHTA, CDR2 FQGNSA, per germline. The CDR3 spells CASSPRLAQSSGANVLTF. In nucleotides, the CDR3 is TGTGCCAGCAGCCCCCGACTAGCACAGAGCTCTGGGGCCAACGTCCTGACTTTC.

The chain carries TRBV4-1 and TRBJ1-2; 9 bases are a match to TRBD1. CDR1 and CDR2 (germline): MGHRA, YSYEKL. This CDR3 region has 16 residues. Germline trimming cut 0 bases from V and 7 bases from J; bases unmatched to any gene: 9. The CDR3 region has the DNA TGCGCCAGCAGCCAAGATGTGGGACAGGGTTTTAGTGGCTACACCTTC. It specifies CASSQDVGQGFSGYTF.

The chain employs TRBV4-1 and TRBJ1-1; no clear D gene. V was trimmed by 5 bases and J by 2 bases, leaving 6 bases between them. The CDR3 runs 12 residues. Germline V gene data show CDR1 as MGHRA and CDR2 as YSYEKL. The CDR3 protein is CASSFPNTEAFF. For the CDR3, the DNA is TGCGCCAGCAGCTTCCCAAACACTGAAGCTTTCTTT.

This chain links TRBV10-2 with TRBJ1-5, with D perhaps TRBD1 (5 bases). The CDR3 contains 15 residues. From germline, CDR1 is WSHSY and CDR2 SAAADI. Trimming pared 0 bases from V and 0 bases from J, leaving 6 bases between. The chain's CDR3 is CASSESQVSNQPQHF. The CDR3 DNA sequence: TGCGCCAGCAGTGAGTCACAGGTTAGCAATCAGCCCCAGCATTTT.

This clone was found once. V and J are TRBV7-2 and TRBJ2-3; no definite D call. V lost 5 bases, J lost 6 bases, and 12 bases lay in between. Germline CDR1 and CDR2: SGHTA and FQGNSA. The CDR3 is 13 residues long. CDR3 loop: CASSTSSQDTQYF. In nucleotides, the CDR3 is TGTGCCAGCAGCACATCCTCTCAGGATACGCAGTATTTT.

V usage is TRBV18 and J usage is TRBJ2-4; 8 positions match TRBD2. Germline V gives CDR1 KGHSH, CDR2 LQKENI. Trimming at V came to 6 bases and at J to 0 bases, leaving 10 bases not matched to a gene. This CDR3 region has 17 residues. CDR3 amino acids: CASSPREGNLAKNIQYF. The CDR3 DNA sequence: TGTGCCAGCTCGCCCCGGGAGGGAAACTTAGCCAAAAACATTCAGTACTTC.

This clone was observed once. CDR3 loop: CASNTRGAQPQHF. The CDR3 DNA sequence: TGTGCCAGCAACACACGAGGTGCTCAGCCCCAGCATTTT. The rearrangement joins TRBV2 to TRBJ1-5; D not certain. The germline V gene encodes CDR1 SNHLY and CDR2 FYNNEI. The ends were cut back, 7 bases at V and 6 bases at J, with 13 bases in the middle. The CDR3 is 13 amino acids. The variable domain in full, completed from reference TRBV2 and TRBJ1-5, reads EPEVTQTPSHQVTQMGQEVILRCVPISNHLYFYWYRQILGQKVEFLVSFYNNEISEKSEIFDDQFSVERPDGSNFTLKIRSTKLEDSAMYFCASNTRGAQPQHFGDGTRLSIL.

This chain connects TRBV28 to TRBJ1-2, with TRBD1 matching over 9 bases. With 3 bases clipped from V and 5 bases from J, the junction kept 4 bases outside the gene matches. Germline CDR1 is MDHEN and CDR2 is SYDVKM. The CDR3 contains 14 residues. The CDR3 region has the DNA TGTGCCAGCAGTTTGGACAGGGGAGCGTATGGCTACACCTTC. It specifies CASSLDRGAYGYTF.

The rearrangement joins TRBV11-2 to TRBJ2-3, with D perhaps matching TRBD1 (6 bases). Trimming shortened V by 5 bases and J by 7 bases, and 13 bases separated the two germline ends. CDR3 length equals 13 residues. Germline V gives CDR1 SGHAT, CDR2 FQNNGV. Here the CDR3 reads CASSLRDINTQYF. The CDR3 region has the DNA TGTGCCAGCAGCCTACGGGACATCAATACGCAGTATTTT.

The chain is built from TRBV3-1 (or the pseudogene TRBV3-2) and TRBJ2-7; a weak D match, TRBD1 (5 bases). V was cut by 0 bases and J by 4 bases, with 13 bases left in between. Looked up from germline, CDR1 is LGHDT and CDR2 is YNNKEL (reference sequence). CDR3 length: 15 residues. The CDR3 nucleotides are TGTGCCAGCAGCCAAGACCACAGGTTGGTATACGAGCAGTACTTC. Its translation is CASSQDHRLVYEQYF.

The CDR3 loop is CASSLPGGETQYF. DNA for the CDR3: TGCGCCAGCAGCTTACCCGGGGGAGAGACCCAGTACTTC. This chain links TRBV5-1 with TRBJ2-5; a possible D gene is TRBD2 (6 bases). Germline V CDR1 and CDR2: SGHRS, YFSETQ. The CDR3 runs to 13 residues. V lost 2 bases to trimming and J lost 4 bases, with 9 bases between them.

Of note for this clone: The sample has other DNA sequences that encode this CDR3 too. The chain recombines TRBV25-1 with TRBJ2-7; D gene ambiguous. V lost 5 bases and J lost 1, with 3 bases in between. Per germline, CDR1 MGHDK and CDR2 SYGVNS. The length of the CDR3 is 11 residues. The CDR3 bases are TGTGCCAGCAGTTTATCCTACGAGCAGTACTTC. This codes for CASSLSYEQYF.

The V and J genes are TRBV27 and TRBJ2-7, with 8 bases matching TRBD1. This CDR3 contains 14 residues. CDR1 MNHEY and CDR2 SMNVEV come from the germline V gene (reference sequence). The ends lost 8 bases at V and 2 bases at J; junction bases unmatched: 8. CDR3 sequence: CASSAGTGTYEQYF. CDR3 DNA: TGTGCCAGCTCTGCCGGGACAGGTACCTACGAGCAGTACTTC.

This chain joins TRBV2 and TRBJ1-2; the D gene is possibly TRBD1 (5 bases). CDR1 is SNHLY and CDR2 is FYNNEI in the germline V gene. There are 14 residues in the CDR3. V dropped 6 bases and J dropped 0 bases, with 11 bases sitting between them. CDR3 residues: CASRMTETNYGYTF. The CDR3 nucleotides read TGTGCCAGCAGAATGACAGAGACTAACTATGGCTACACCTTC.

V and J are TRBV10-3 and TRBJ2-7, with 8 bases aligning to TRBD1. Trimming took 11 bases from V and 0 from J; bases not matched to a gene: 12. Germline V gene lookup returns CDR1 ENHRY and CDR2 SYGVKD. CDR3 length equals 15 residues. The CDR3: CAGPPGQDPSYEQYF. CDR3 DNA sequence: TGTGCCGGACCTCCGGGACAGGATCCCTCCTACGAGCAGTACTTC.

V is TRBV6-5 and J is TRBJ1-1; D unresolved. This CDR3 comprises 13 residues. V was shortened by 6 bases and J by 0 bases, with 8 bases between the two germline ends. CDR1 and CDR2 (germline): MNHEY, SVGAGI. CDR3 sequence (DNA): TGTGCCAGCAGACCTATCCTGAACACTGAAGCTTTCTTT. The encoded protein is CASRPILNTEAFF.

CDR3 DNA sequence: TGTGCCAGCAGCTTTGGACAGGGGGCAACTAATGAAAAACTGTTTTTT. The encoded protein is CASSFGQGATNEKLFF. V gene TRBV9 combines with J gene TRBJ1-4, with 10 nucleotides matching TRBD1. CDR1 is SGDLS, CDR2 YYNGEE, per germline. The CDR3 has 16 amino acids. V trimming: 4 bases; J trimming: 0 bases; junction bases outside the gene matches: 3.

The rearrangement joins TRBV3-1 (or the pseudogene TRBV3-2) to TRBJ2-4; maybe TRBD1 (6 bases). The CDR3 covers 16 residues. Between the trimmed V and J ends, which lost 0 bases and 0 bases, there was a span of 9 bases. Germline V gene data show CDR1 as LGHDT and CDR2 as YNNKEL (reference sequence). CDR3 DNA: TGTGCCAGCAGCCAAGACAGGGGATTAGCCAAAAACATTCAGTACTTC. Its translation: CASSQDRGLAKNIQYF.

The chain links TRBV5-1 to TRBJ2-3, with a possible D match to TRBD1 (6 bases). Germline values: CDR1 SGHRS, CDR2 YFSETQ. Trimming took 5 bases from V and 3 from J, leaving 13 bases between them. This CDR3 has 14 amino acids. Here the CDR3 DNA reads TGCGCCAGCAGACTGGGGGCGCCGACAGATACGCAGTATTTT. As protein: CASRLGAPTDTQYF.

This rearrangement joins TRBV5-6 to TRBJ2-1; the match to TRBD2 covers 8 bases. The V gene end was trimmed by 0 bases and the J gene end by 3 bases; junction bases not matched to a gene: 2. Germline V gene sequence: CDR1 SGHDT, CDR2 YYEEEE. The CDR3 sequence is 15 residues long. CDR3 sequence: CASSLVAGGYNEQFF. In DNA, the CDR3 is TGTGCCAGCAGCTTGGTCGCGGGAGGCTACAATGAGCAGTTCTTC.

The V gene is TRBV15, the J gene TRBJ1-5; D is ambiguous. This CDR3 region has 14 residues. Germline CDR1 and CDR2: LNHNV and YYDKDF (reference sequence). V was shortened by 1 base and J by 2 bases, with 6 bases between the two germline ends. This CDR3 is CATSRVERNQPQHF. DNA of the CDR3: TGTGCCACCAGCAGAGTAGAGCGCAATCAGCCCCAGCATTTT.

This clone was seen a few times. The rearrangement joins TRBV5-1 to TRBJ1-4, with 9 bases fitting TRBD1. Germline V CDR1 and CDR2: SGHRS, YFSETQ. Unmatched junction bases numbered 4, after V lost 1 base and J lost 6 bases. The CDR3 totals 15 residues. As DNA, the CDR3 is TGCGCCAGCAGCTTGAGTGGGACAGGGTATGAAAAACTGTTTTTT. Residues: CASSLSGTGYEKLFF.

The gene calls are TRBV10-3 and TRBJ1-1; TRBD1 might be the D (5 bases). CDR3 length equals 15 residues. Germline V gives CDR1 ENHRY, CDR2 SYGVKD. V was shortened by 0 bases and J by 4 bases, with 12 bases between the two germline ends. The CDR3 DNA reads TGTGCCATCAGTGAGTCACGCGGGGGTGTCACTGAAGCTTTCTTT. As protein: CAISESRGGVTEAFF.